A single sample gave rise to the 27 T cell receptor beta chains below, sequenced in a study of graft-versus-host responses after intestinal transplantation. Their antigens are not known. Sequencing used immunoSEQ multiplex PCR; TCRdb keeps in-frame clones, though not all of them. The sample consists of over 85,000 clones, 91% of them appearing once. This material consisted of unstimulated CD4+ T cells sorted from spleen or lymph node cells, taken before transplant. These receptor sequences come from a human donor who was the organ donor for an intestinal transplant.

This sequence joins TRBV4-2 and TRBJ1-2; 9 bases match TRBD1. Germline CDR1 and CDR2: LGHNA and YNFKEQ. The CDR3 loop spans 14 amino acids. Germline trimming cut 3 bases from V and 5 bases from J; bases unmatched to any gene: 4. CDR3 nucleotides: TGTGCCAGCAGCCAGGAGGACAGGGGATATGGCTACACCTTC. Its translation: CASSQEDRGYGYTF.

V and J are TRBV5-1 and TRBJ1-2; 7 bases align to TRBD1. CDR1 SGHRS and CDR2 YFSETQ come from the germline V gene. The length of the CDR3 is 13 residues. With 2 bases clipped from V and 7 bases from J, the junction kept 5 bases outside the gene matches. The CDR3 protein is CASSFEGAGGYTF. CDR3 sequence (DNA): TGCGCCAGCAGCTTCGAGGGGGCGGGTGGCTACACCTTC.

A word on this clone: One junction end disagrees with the germline gene, perhaps due to a read error. This chain connects TRBV7-7 to TRBJ2-6; a possible D gene is TRBD1 (5 bases). CDR3 length equals 17 residues. The V gene's germline CDR1 is SSHAT and CDR2 FNYEAQ (reference sequence). CDR3 in amino acids: CASSLGQGPPGANVLTF. CDR3 bases: TGTGCTAGCAGCTTAGGGCAGGGTCCTCCTGGGGCCAACGTCCTGACTTTC.

This chain uses TRBV6-5 with TRBJ1-3; D might be TRBD1 (6 bases). The CDR3 extends over 14 amino acids. Germline V gene lookup returns CDR1 MNHEY and CDR2 SVGAGI. Trimming cost V 8 bases and J 0 bases, with 11 bases left between them. The CDR3 DNA follows: TGTGCCAGCTGGGCGGGGGCCTCTGGAAACACCATATATTTT. This codes for CASWAGASGNTIYF.

The chain carries TRBV11-2 and TRBJ1-5; tentatively, D is TRBD1 (6 bases). In germline, CDR1 is SGHAT, CDR2 FQNNGV. The CDR3 is 16 amino acids. V was pared by 3 bases and J by 0 bases, with 12 bases between. CDR3: CASSFSGQISNQPQHF. The DNA for the CDR3 is TGTGCCAGCAGCTTCTCGGGACAAATTAGCAATCAGCCCCAGCATTTT. Based on the CDR3 plus reference TRBV11-2 and TRBJ1-5, the full variable domain is EAGVAQSPRYKIIEKRQSVAFWCNPISGHATLYWYQQILGQGPKLLIQFQNNGVVDDSQLPKDRFSAERLKGVDSTLKIQPAKLEDSAVYLCASSFSGQISNQPQHFGDGTRLSIL.

The chain carries TRBV2 and TRBJ2-1; 10 nucleotides agree with TRBD2. This CDR3 comprises 14 residues. V trimming: 7 bases; J trimming: 4 bases; junction bases outside the gene matches: 4. In germline, CDR1 is SNHLY, CDR2 FYNNEI. In DNA form, the CDR3 reads TGTGCCAGCATGAGCGGGGGGGCTTACAATGAGCAGTTCTTC. It encodes CASMSGGAYNEQFF.

This clone has just one count. This sequence joins TRBV18 and TRBJ1-4; D is undetermined. The CDR3 runs 16 residues. Germline V lookup: CDR1 KGHSH, CDR2 LQKENI. Between the trimmed V and J ends, which lost 3 bases and 1 base, there was a span of 12 bases. In DNA, the CDR3 is TGTGCCAGCTCACCCACCGGAGGGCGAACTAATGAAAAACTGTTTTTT. It codes for CASSPTGGRTNEKLFF.

The rearrangement joins TRBV10-2 to TRBJ1-5, with D hard to call. CDR1 and CDR2 from the germline V gene are WSHSY and SAAADI. This CDR3 comprises 16 residues. Between the trimmed V and J ends, which lost 3 bases and 3 bases, there was a span of 15 bases. CDR3 region: CASSDFLAGNNQPQHF. The CDR3 nucleotides are TGCGCCAGCAGTGATTTCTTAGCGGGGAACAATCAGCCCCAGCATTTT.

The V and J genes are TRBV19 and TRBJ1-2, with D tentatively TRBD1 (5 bases). This CDR3 has 15 residues. The germline CDR1 and CDR2 sequences are LNHDA and SQIVND (reference sequence). V was trimmed by 7 bases and J by 3 bases, leaving 18 bases between them. CDR3 protein: CASTPGGGIDYGYTF. CDR3 nucleotide sequence: TGTGCCAGTACCCCCGGGGGAGGGATTGACTATGGCTACACCTTC.

This clone was recorded once. The V call is TRBV2, the J call TRBJ1-5; 8 bases fit TRBD1. The CDR3 loop spans 18 amino acids. J was trimmed by 2 bases and V by 5 bases; bases with no gene match: 14. CDR1 and CDR2 from the germline V gene are SNHLY and FYNNEI. In DNA form, the CDR3 reads TGTGCCAGCAGTACAGCACAGGGGGAGTCACGCGGCAATCAGCCCCAGCATTTT. Protein: CASSTAQGESRGNQPQHF.

The rearrangement joins TRBV4-1 to TRBJ2-7; 7 bases map to TRBD2. The V and J ends lost 1 base and 0 bases, in that order; junction bases with no gene match: 3. The CDR3 consists of 15 residues. Germline V lookup: CDR1 MGHRA, CDR2 YSYEKL. CDR3 DNA: TGCGCCAGCAGCCAAGTGGGAGGGTCCTCCTACGAGCAGTACTTC. Its protein is CASSQVGGSSYEQYF.

This chain uses TRBV5-1 with TRBJ2-6; D is perhaps TRBD1 (5 bases). CDR1 SGHRS and CDR2 YFSETQ come from the germline V gene. V was cut by 4 bases and J by 0 bases, with 20 bases left in between. The CDR3 extends over 19 amino acids. CDR3 loop: CASSSPYQGINSGANVLTF. In DNA form, the CDR3 reads TGCGCCAGCAGCAGCCCGTACCAGGGTATAAACTCTGGGGCCAACGTCCTGACTTTC.

The J gene is TRBJ2-3, the V gene TRBV7-2; tentative D call: TRBD1 (6 bases). Germline V lookup: CDR1 SGHTA, CDR2 FQGNSA. The CDR3 extends over 13 amino acids. The V end was cut by 6 bases, the J end by 3 bases, with 10 bases between. CDR3 bases: TGTGCCAGCAGATCCAGGGGAACAGATACGCAGTATTTT. Its protein is CASRSRGTDTQYF.

The rearrangement uses TRBV6-6 and TRBJ2-7; 8 bases match TRBD2. CDR3 length: 16 amino acids. Germline-derived CDR1 and CDR2 are MNHNY and SVGAGI (reference sequence). The junction had 7 bases not matched to a gene; V was cut back by 2 bases and J by 1 base. The CDR3 region has the DNA TGTGCCAGCAGTTACGGAGCACTAGCGGATTCCTACGAGCAGTACTTC. Protein product: CASSYGALADSYEQYF.

The CDR3 DNA follows: TGCGCCAGCAGCCAAGAAAGAGGAGGTAGTCAGCCCCAGCATTTT. Translation: CASSQERGGSQPQHF. The chain is built from TRBV4-1 and TRBJ1-5; D gene unclear. Trimming cost V 0 bases and J 6 bases, with 12 bases left between them. The CDR3 totals 15 residues. Germline V gene data show CDR1 as MGHRA and CDR2 as YSYEKL.

The chain joins TRBV4-3 to TRBJ2-7, with D maybe TRBD2 (6 bases). The CDR3 spans 16 residues. V was cut by 3 bases and J by 1 base, with 16 bases left in between. The germline gives CDR1 LGHNA, CDR2 YSLEER. CDR3 amino acids: CASSQGTGVVSYEQYF. The CDR3 DNA is TGCGCCAGCAGCCAGGGAACGGGAGTGGTATCCTACGAGCAGTACTTC.

The chain links TRBV19 to TRBJ1-4; 12 bases are a match to TRBD1. The V segment lost 5 bases and the J segment 14 bases; nucleotides outside the gene matches: 9. The CDR3 runs 14 residues. From germline, CDR1 is LNHDA and CDR2 SQIVND (reference sequence). The CDR3 loop is CASSPGQGAFRLFF. Written as DNA, the CDR3 is TGTGCCAGTAGTCCGGGACAGGGGGCATTTAGGCTGTTTTTT.

The chain recombines TRBV7-2 with TRBJ2-7, with a possible D match to TRBD1 (6 bases). CDR1 SGHTA and CDR2 FQGNSA come from the germline V gene. V lost 1 base to trimming and J lost 2 bases, with 12 bases between them. CDR3 length: 15 amino acids. CDR3 region: CASSLGGQLPYEQYF. CDR3 DNA sequence: TGTGCCAGCAGCTTAGGAGGACAGCTTCCCTACGAGCAGTACTTC.

The rearrangement uses TRBV5-1 and TRBJ1-3; 11 nucleotides align to TRBD1. Looked up from germline, CDR1 is SGHRS and CDR2 is YFSETQ. V lost 4 bases to trimming and J lost 1 base; unmatched junction nucleotides: 4. The CDR3 sequence is 16 residues long. This CDR3 reads CASSADRGHSGNTIYF. For the CDR3, the DNA is TGCGCCAGCAGCGCGGACAGGGGGCATTCTGGAAACACCATATATTTT.

The chain couples TRBV15 to TRBJ2-2; D call uncertain. Trimming removed 0 bases from V and 6 bases from J, with 5 bases in between. Germline CDR1 and CDR2: LNHNV and YYDKDF (reference sequence). This CDR3 has 13 residues. The DNA for the CDR3 is TGTGCCACCAGCAGAGATCCTCCCGGGGAGCTGTTTTTT. Encoded protein: CATSRDPPGELFF.

The chain carries TRBV29-1 and TRBJ1-3, with a possible D match to TRBD1 (5 bases). Germline V gene data show CDR1 as SQVTM and CDR2 as ANQGSEA. This CDR3 region has 11 residues. Trimming took off 7 bases at V and 4 bases at J, with 8 bases between the two ends. The CDR3: CSAGQGNTIYF. The CDR3 coding sequence is TGCAGCGCAGGACAAGGAAACACCATATATTTT.

This clone showed up just a few times. In DNA form, the CDR3 reads TGTGCCACCAGCAGAGATGGCGGATATGGAAACACCATATATTTT. It translates to CATSRDGGYGNTIYF. The chain carries TRBV15 and TRBJ1-3; D call uncertain. Germline V CDR1 and CDR2: LNHNV, YYDKDF (reference sequence). There are 15 residues in the CDR3. The V gene lost 0 bases and the J gene lost 3 bases, with 9 bases spanning the gap.

The genes are TRBV19 and TRBJ1-5; 9 bases fit TRBD1. The CDR3 covers 19 residues. The V segment lost 6 bases and the J segment 1 base; nucleotides outside the gene matches: 16. Germline V gene lookup returns CDR1 LNHDA and CDR2 SQIVND (reference sequence). The CDR3 DNA follows: TGTGCCAGTAGCATCTATAAGGGACAGGGTATAAGGAGCAATCAGCCCCAGCATTTT. This sequence encodes CASSIYKGQGIRSNQPQHF.

The chain is built from TRBV6-5 and TRBJ2-1; TRBD1 is a possible D gene (5 bases). The germline V gene encodes CDR1 MNHEY and CDR2 SVGAGI. The CDR3 has 14 amino acids. With 0 bases removed from V and 5 bases from J, the gap between germline ends came to 8 bases. The CDR3 DNA follows: TGTGCCAGCAGTTACTCGACAGCCAACAATGAGCAGTTCTTC. Translation: CASSYSTANNEQFF.

The chain couples TRBV28 to TRBJ1-5; possibly TRBD1 for D (6 bases). CDR1 and CDR2 from the germline V gene are MDHEN and SYDVKM. V was clipped by 2 bases and J by 3 bases, with 11 bases between them. The CDR3 is 15 amino acids. The DNA for the CDR3 is TGTGCCAGCAGTTTAGGGGACACGGACAATCAGCCCCAGCATTTT. Translation: CASSLGDTDNQPQHF.

The chain uses TRBV4-3 and TRBJ2-5; D may be TRBD2 (7 bases). The CDR3 extends over 18 amino acids. CDR1 and CDR2 (germline): LGHNA, YSLEER. V was clipped by 0 bases and J by 5 bases, with 22 bases between them. The CDR3 DNA follows: TGCGCCAGCAGCCAAGAGGGGGCGACCGGACTAGGCAGCGAGACCCAGTACTTC. Translating it yields CASSQEGATGLGSETQYF.

This clone was picked up one time. V is TRBV5-1 and J is TRBJ2-5; 11 positions agree with TRBD2. The V gene's germline CDR1 is SGHRS and CDR2 YFSETQ. V was pared by 4 bases and J by 1 base, with 6 bases of the junction left unmatched. CDR3 size: 16 residues. The CDR3 DNA sequence: TGCGCCAGCAGCAAAGCTAGCGGGGGGCTCCAAGAGACCCAGTACTTC. This gives the protein CASSKASGGLQETQYF.